Sequencing of this T cell receptor (beta chain) was carried out in a study of OX40 agonist ivuxolimab in advanced cancers. Study-wide context: Three patients responded partially, comprising one with hepatocellular carcinoma and two with cutaneous melanoma.

Patients with a history of autoimmune disease or on systemic immunosuppression were excluded. Samples of blood were obtained at baseline, on cycle 4 day 1, and on cycle 7 day 1. On this clone: Its target is not known.

Study results and limitations: A proportion of nonresponders additionally exhibited low normalized T-cell clonal expansion.

Trimming shortened V by 4 bases and J by 4 bases, and 20 bases separated the two germline ends. The CDR3 totals 16 residues. Data came from immunoSEQ multiplex PCR; TCRdb stores just in-frame clones and leaves some out. This table has about 54,000 clones, about 83% appearing once. The origin of this receptor is an adult with an advanced solid tumor such as melanoma, head and neck, liver or kidney cancer. The sequenced sample was CD4+ or CD8+ T cells sorted from blood, obtained in a trial of the OX40 agonist ivuxolimab. The V call is TRBV23-1, the J call TRBJ2-7, with D maybe TRBD1 (8 bases). TRBV23-1 is flagged as an ORF with uncertain function. The CDR3 nucleotides are TGCGCCAGCAGTCCTCGTCACAGGGGGGGGGATTACGAGCAGTACTTC. Translation gives CASSPRHRGGDYEQYF.